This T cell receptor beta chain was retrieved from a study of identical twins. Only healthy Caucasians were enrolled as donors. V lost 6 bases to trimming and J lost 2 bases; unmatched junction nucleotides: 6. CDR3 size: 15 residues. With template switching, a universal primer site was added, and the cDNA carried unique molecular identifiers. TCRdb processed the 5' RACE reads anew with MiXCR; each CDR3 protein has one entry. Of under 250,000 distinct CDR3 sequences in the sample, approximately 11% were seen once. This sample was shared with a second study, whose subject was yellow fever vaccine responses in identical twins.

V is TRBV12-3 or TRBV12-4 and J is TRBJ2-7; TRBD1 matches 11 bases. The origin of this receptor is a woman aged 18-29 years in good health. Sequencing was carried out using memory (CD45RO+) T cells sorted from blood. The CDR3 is CASSPGQGVAYEQYF. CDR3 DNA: TGTGCCAGCAGCCCGGGACAGGGGGTCGCCTACGAGCAGTACTTC.